This T cell receptor beta chain was captured in a study of beta chain features in type 1 diabetes. The authors took one heparinised blood draw, averaging roughly 120 mL, from each donor. Via CD45RO/CCR7/CD25/CD127/CD95/CD27, cells of the CD4+ naive, central memory, regulatory and stem cell-like memory subsets were sorted. Since all of the isolated RNA was reverse transcribed, expressed TCRB transcripts were what got sequenced. About 3.5 million reads, on average, came from each naive, central memory and regulatory T cell sample. Clones were read by immunoSEQ multiplex PCR, and TCRdb kept only the in-frame ones, dropping some. The sample holds 500,000 to 850,000 clones, around an eighth seen once. Study observations and caveats: Type 1 diabetes patients had moderately but significantly shorter TCRB CDR3s in all four CD4+ subsets. A closer apparent resemblance between naive, central memory and Treg TCRB repertoires was seen in patients than in healthy donors.

This CDR3 spans 14 amino acids. Germline CDR1 reads SNHLY; CDR2 reads FYNNEI. Trimming at V came to 3 bases and at J to 6 bases, leaving 7 bases not matched to a gene. Comment on this clone: The antigen is not known.

The chain employs TRBV2 and TRBJ1-2; 7 bases match TRBD1. Sequenced sample: naive CD4+ T cells from blood. The clonotype originates from a man younger than 35 with type 1 diabetes. In DNA, the CDR3 is TGTGCCAGCAGTGACCTGACAGGGTCGGATGGCTACACCTTC. Residues: CASSDLTGSDGYTF. The variable domain in full, completed from reference TRBV2 and TRBJ1-2, reads EPEVTQTPSHQVTQMGQEVILRCVPISNHLYFYWYRQILGQKVEFLVSFYNNEISEKSEIFDDQFSVERPDGSNFTLKIRSTKLEDSAMYFCASSDLTGSDGYTFGSGTRLTVV.